Below are 7 T cell receptor beta chains sequenced from a single sample in a study of OX40 agonist ivuxolimab in advanced cancers. Clones were sequenced by immunoSEQ multiplex PCR, and TCRdb holds only the in-frame ones, with some missing. The repertoire holds about 22,000 clones, with 84% as singletons. The material sequenced was CD4+ or CD8+ T cells sorted from blood, taken in a trial of the OX40 agonist ivuxolimab. These receptors originate from an adult with an advanced solid tumor such as melanoma, head and neck, liver or kidney cancer.

V is TRBV30 and J is TRBJ2-7; 7 nucleotides align to TRBD1. Germline lookup yields CDR1 GTSNPN and CDR2 SVGIG (reference sequence). CDR3 length equals 12 residues. V lost 2 bases and J lost 5; bases outside the gene matches: 3. CDR3 loop: CAWSQTGNEQYF. CDR3 DNA: TGTGCCTGGAGTCAGACAGGGAACGAGCAGTACTTC.

The rearrangement links TRBV10-3 to TRBJ2-3; 12 bases match TRBD2. The length of the CDR3 is 15 residues. CDR1 and CDR2 (germline): ENHRY, SYGVKD. Unmatched junction bases numbered 3, after V lost 7 bases and J lost 1 base. The CDR3 sequence is CAITWTSGGTDTQYF. As DNA, the CDR3 is TGTGCCATCACCTGGACTAGCGGGGGCACAGATACGCAGTATTTT.

CDR3 amino acids: CASSVENEQFF. The CDR3 DNA reads TGTGCCAGCAGCGTAGAGAATGAGCAGTTCTTC. V and J are TRBV9 and TRBJ2-1; D unresolved. The CDR3 runs 11 residues. The V end was cut by 0 bases, the J end by 7 bases, with 2 bases between. Looked up from germline, CDR1 is SGDLS and CDR2 is YYNGEE.

The chain recombines TRBV7-6 with TRBJ1-1, with TRBD1 matching over 7 bases. With 0 bases clipped from V and 3 bases from J, the junction kept 4 bases outside the gene matches. Germline V lookup: CDR1 SGHVS, CDR2 FNYEAQ. This CDR3 is built from 15 residues. CDR3 bases: TGTGCCAGCAGCTTAGCAGGGGGCGGGTACACTGAAGCTTTCTTT. Translation: CASSLAGGGYTEAFF.

This chain links TRBV13 with TRBJ2-7, with D possibly TRBD1 on 6 matching bases. V lost 5 bases, J lost 0 bases, and 11 bases lay in between. The CDR3 length is 14 residues. Per the germline V gene, CDR1 is PRHDT and CDR2 is FYEKMQ (reference sequence). CDR3 DNA sequence: TGTGCCAGCAGCCTACAGGGAAGCTCCTACGAGCAGTACTTC. Translated: CASSLQGSSYEQYF.

The gene calls are TRBV7-9 and TRBJ2-5, with 9 bases aligning to TRBD1. V was pared by 9 bases and J by 4 bases, with 9 bases of the junction left unmatched. The CDR3 contains 14 residues. Germline CDR1 is SEHNR and CDR2 is FQNEAQ (reference sequence). The CDR3 is CASSGTGNGETQYF. The CDR3 coding sequence is TGTGCCAGTTCCGGGACAGGGAATGGAGAGACCCAGTACTTC.

The chain links TRBV7-9 to TRBJ2-7; the match to TRBD2 covers 10 bases. J was trimmed by 0 bases and V by 5 bases; bases with no gene match: 7. CDR1 is SEHNR and CDR2 is FQNEAQ in the germline V gene (reference sequence). The CDR3 loop spans 16 amino acids. The CDR3: CASSRTSGRSSYEQYF. For the CDR3, the DNA is TGTGCCAGCAGCCGGACTAGCGGCCGGAGCTCCTACGAGCAGTACTTC.